This T cell receptor beta chain was captured by sequencing in a study of T cell responses to AZD1222 COVID-19 vaccine. Findings of the study overall: Targets within unmutated variant regions were reportedly found for nearly half of spike-specific TCRs. Regions 160-218 and 743-854 held dominance among vaccine-associated CD4 TCRs, which spanned spike.

A note on this clone: Its matching antigen is unknown.

Produced via immunoSEQ multiplex PCR; TCRdb's table is partial and in-frame only. The sample shows 100,000 to 120,000 clones, over 75% of them seen only once. J lost 1 base, V lost 3 bases, and 7 bases had no gene match. Germline CDR1 and CDR2: KGHSH and LQKENI. The CDR3 is made up of 18 amino acids. This chain links TRBV18 with TRBJ2-7, with TRBD2 identical over 15 bases. This sequence originates from an adult in good health. The material was peripheral blood, obtained on day 0 of AZD1222 vaccination. The CDR3 region has the DNA TGTGCCAGCTCACCTCTAGGGACTAGCGGGGGGAATTCCTACGAGCAGTACTTC. This codes for CASSPLGTSGGNSYEQYF.